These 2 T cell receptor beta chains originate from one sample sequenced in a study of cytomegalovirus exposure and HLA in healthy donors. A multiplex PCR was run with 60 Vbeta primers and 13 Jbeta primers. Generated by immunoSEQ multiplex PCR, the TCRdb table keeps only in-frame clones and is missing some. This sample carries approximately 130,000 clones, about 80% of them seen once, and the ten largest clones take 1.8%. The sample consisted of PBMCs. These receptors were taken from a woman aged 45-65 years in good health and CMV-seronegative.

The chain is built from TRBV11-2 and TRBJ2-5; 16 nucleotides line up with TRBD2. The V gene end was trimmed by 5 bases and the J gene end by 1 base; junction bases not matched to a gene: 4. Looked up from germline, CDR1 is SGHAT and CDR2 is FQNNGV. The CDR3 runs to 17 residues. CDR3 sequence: CASSPGTSGRGQETQYF. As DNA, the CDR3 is TGTGCCAGCAGCCCCGGGACTAGCGGGAGGGGCCAAGAGACCCAGTACTTC. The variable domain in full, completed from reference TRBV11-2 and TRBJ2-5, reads EAGVAQSPRYKIIEKRQSVAFWCNPISGHATLYWYQQILGQGPKLLIQFQNNGVVDDSQLPKDRFSAERLKGVDSTLKIQPAKLEDSAVYLCASSPGTSGRGQETQYFGPGTRLLVL.

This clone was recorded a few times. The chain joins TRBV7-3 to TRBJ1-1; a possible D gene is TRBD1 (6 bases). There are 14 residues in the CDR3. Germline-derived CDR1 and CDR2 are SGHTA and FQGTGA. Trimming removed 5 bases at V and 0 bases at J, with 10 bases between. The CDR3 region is CASSLAGVNTEAFF. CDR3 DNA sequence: TGTGCCAGCAGCCTGGCAGGGGTGAACACTGAAGCTTTCTTT.